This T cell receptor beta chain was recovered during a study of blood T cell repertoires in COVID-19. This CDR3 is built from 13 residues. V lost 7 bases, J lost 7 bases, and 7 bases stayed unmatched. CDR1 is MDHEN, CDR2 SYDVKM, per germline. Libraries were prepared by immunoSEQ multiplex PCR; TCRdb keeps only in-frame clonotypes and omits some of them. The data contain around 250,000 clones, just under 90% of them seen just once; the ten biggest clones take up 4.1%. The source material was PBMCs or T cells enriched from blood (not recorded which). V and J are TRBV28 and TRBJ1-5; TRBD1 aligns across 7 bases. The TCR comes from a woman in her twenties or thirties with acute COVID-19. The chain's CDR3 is CASTRQGKQPQHF. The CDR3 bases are TGTGCCAGCACCAGACAGGGAAAACAGCCCCAGCATTTT. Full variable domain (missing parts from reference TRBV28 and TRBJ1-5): DVKVTQSSRYLVKRTGEKVFLECVQDMDHENMFWYRQDPGLGLRLIYFSYDVKMKEKGDIPEGYSVSREKKERFSLILESASTNQTSMYLCASTRQGKQPQHFGDGTRLSIL.